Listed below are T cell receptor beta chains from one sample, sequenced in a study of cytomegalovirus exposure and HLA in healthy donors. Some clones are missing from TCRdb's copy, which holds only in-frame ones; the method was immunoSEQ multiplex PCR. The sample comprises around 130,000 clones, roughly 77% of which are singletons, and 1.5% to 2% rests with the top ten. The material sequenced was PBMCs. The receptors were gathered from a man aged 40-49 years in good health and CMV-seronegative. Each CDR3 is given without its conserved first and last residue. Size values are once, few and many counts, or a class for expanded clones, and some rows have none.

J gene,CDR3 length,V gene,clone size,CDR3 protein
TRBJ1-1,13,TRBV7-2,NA,ASSQQGTMNTEAF
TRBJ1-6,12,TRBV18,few,ASSPDRRNSPLH
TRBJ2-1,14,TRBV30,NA,AWRLLGTSAYNEQF
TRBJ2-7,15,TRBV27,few,ASSLSPPSGVFYEQY
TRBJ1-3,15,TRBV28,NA,ASSLLGVAANGNTIY
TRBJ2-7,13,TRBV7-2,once,ASSPRQGNSYEQY
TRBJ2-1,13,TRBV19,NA,ASSQRGLATNEQF
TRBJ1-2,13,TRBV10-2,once,ASSENPGQGDGYT
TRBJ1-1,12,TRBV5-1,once,ASSRSTENTEAF
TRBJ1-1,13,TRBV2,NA,ASSEDNSPNTEAF
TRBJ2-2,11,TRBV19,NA,ASRTGWSGELF
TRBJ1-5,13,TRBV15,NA,ATSKQVYSNQPQH
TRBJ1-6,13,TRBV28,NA,ASTPGMRVGSPLH
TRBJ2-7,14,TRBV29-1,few,SVDAGPTGHYYEQY
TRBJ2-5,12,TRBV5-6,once,ASSFATAQETQY
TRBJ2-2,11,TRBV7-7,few,ASSYQGTGELF
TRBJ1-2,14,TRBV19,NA,ASTGQGTISIGGYT
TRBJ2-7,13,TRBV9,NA,ASSVSQRLSYEQY
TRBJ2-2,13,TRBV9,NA,ASTPQGSWTGELF
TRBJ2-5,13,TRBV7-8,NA,ASSREGPHRGTQY
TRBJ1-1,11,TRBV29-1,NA,SVEYREGAEAF
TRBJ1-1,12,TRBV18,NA,ASSPEWSNTEAF
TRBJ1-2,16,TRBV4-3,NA,ASSWGGGQGFSNYGYT
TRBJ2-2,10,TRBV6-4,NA,ARTVPPGELF
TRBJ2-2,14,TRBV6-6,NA,ASSYGGVGGTGELF
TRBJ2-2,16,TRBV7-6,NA,ASSLGVAGPGLFGELF
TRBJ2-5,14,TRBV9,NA,ASSPWMVQGPETQY
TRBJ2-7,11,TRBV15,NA,ATRGTATYEQY
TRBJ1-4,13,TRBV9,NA,ASSVGTGPLEKLF
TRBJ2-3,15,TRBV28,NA,ASSQGGGGHRGDTQY
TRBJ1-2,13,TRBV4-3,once,ASSQEYSSNYGYT
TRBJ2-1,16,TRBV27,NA,ASNHGWASGGEYNEQF
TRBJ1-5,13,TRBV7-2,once,ASSATGSRNQPQH
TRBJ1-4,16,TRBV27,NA,ASSQSAGQGGPNEKLF
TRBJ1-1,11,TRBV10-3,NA,AIVSGQGTEAF
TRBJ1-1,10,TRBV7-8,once,ASSGGGGEAF
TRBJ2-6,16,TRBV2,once,ASRYEDPRFTGANGLT
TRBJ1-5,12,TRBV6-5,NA,ASSYWGVNQPQH
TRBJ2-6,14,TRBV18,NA,ASSQRGASGANVLT
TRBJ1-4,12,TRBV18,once,ASSPLGVGEKLF
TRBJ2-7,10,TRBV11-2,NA,ASSAQGYEQY
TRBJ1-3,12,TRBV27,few,ASSSQESGNTIY
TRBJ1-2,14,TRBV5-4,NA,ASSLVTGGRGYGYT
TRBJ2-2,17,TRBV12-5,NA,ASGNDISGTGQSTGELF
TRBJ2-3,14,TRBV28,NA,ASSSPTSGITDTQY
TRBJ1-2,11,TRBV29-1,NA,SVSSDRGYGYT
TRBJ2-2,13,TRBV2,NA,ASSLNRGLAGELF
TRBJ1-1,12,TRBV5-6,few,ASSNPPGNTEAF
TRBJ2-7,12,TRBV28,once,ASTTTGMLYEQY
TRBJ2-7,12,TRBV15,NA,ATSRDGVAYEQY
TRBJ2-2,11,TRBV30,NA,AWEKGVTGELF
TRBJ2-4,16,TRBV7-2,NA,ASSLGTSGSLAKNIQY
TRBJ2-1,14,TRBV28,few,ASSTIDRATYNEQF
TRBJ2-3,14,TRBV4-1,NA,ASSPQDGQGDDTQY
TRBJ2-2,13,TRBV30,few,AWRPKRGITGELF
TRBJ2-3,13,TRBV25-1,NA,ASSDPGQGGDTQY
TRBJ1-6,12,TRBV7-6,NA,ASSLQGDSSPLH